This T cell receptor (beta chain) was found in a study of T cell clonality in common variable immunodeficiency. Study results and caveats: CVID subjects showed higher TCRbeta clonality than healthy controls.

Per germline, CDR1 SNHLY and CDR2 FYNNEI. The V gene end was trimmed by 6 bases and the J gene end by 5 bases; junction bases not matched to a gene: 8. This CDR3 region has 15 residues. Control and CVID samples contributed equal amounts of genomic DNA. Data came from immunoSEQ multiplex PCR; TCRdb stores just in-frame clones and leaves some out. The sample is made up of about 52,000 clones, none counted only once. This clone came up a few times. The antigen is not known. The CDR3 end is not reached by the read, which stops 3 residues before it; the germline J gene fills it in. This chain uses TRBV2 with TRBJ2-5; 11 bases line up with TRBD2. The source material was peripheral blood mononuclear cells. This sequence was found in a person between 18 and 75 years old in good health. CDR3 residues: CASRAGTSGRETQYF. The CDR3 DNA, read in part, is TGTGCCAGCAGAGCCGGGACTAGCGGTCGGGAGACC.